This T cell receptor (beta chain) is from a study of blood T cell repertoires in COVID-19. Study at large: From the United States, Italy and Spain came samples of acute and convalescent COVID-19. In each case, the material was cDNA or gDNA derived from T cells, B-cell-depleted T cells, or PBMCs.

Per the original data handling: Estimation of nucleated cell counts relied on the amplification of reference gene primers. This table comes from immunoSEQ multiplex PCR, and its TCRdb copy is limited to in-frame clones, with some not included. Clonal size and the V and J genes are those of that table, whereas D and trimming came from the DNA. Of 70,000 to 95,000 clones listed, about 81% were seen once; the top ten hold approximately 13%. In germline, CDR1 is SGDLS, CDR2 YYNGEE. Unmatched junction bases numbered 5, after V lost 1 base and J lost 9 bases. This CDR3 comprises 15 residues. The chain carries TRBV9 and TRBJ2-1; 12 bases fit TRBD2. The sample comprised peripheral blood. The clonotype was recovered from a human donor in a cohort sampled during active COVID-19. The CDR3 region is CASSVLAGGQGEQFF. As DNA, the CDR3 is TGTGCCAGCAGCGTACTAGCGGGGGGGCAGGGTGAGCAGTTCTTC.